This TCR beta chain originates from a study of blood T cells in healthy people across ages. V lost 8 bases and J lost 5; bases outside the gene matches: 14. In germline, CDR1 is SGHVS, CDR2 FQNEAQ. The CDR3 consists of 15 residues. With a J-beta primer mix and a sample-barcoded 5' primer, a second PCR ran 7 to 11 cycles. TCRdb fed the 5' RACE reads into MiXCR, producing one record per CDR3 protein. The sample has around 1,900,000 distinct CDR3 sequences, about two fifths seen once. This clonotype was detected only a few times. The receptor was derived from a human donor in good health. The sample taken for sequencing was blood. The chain joins TRBV7-8 to TRBJ2-5; TRBD2 matches 7 bases. CDR3 sequence reads: CASVSYSREGETQYF. The CDR3 nucleotides read TGTGCCAGCGTCAGTTACTCCAGGGAGGGGGAGACCCAGTACTTC. The full variable domain, completed using reference TRBV7-8 and TRBJ2-5, is GAGVSQSPRYKVAKRGQDVALRCDPISGHVSLFWYQQALGQGPEFLTYFQNEAQLDKSGLPSDRFFAERPEGSVSTLKIQRTQQEDSAVYLCASVSYSREGETQYFGPGTRLLVL.